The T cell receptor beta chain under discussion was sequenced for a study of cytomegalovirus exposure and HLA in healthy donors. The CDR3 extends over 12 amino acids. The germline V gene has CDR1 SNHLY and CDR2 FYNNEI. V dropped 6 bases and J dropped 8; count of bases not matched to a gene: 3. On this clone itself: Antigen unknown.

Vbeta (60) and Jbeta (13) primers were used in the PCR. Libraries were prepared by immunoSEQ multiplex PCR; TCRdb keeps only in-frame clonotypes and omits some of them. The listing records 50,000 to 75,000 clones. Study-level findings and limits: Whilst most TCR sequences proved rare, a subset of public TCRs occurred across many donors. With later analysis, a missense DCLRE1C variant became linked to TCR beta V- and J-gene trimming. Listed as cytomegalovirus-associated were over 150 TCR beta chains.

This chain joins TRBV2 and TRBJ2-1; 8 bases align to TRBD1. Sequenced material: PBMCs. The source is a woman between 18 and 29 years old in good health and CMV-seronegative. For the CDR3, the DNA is TGTGCCAGCAGAGACAGGGGCGATGAGCAGTTCTTC. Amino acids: CASRDRGDEQFF. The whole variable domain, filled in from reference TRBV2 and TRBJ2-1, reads EPEVTQTPSHQVTQMGQEVILRCVPISNHLYFYWYRQILGQKVEFLVSFYNNEISEKSEIFDDQFSVERPDGSNFTLKIRSTKLEDSAMYFCASRDRGDEQFFGPGTRLTVL.